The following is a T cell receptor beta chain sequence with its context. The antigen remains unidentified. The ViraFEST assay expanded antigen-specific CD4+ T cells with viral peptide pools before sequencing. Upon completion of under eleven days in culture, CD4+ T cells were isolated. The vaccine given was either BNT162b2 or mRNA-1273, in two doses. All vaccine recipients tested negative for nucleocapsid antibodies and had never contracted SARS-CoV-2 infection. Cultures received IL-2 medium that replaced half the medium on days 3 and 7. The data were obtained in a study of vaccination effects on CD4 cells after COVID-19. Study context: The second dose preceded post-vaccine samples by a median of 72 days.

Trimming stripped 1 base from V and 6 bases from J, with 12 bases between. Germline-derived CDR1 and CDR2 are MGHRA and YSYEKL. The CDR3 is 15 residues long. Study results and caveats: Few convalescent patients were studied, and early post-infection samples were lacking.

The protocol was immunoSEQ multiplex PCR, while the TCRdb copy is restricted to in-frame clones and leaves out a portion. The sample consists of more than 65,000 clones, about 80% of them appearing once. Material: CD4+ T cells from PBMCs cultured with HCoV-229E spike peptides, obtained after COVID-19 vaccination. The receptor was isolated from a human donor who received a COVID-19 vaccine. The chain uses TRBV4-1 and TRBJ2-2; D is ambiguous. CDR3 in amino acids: CASSQVGFTAGELFF. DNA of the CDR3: TGCGCCAGCAGCCAAGTTGGATTTACTGCCGGGGAGCTGTTTTTT.